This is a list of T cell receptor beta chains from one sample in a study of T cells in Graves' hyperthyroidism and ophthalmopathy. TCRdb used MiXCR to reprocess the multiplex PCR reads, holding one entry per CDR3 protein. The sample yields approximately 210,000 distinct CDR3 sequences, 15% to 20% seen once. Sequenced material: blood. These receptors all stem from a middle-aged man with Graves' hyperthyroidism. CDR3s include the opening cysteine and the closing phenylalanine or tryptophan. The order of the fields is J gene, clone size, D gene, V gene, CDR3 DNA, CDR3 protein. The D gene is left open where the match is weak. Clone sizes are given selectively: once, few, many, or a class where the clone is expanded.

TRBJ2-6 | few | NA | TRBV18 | TGTGCCAGCTCTCCCGGGTCCTCTGGGGCCAACGTCCTGACTTTC | CASSPGSSGANVLTF
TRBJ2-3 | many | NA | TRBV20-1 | TGCAGTGCGGAGGGACAGCCTGGTACAGATACGCAGTATTTT | CSAEGQPGTDTQYF
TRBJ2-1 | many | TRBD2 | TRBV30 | TGTGCCTGGAGTGATCTAGCGGGAGAAAGCAATGAGCAGTTCTTC | CAWSDLAGESNEQFF
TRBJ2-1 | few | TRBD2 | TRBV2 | TGTGCCAGCAGTGAAATTTTCGGACTAGCTTCCCATGAGCAGTTCTTC | CASSEIFGLASHEQFF
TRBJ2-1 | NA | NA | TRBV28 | TGTGCCAGCAGTTTCCAAAGGGCCGGACCCCGCGCTGGGGAGCAGTTCTTC | CASSFQRAGPRAGEQFF
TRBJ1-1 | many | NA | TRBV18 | TGTGCCAGCTCCGCCGAGGGGGTGAACACTGAAGCTTTCTTT | CASSAEGVNTEAFF
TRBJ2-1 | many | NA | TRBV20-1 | TGCAGTGTCCAGGGGGCGGGAGGGTCCTACAATGAGCAGTTCTTC | CSVQGAGGSYNEQFF
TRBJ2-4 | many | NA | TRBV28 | TGTGCCAGCAGTATCTACAGGATTGGGGCCAAAAACATTCAGTACTTC | CASSIYRIGAKNIQYF
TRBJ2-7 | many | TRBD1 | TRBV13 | TGTGCCAGCAGTCCTGCGGACAGGCCCTACGAGCAGTACTTC | CASSPADRPYEQYF
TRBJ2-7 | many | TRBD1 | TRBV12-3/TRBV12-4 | TGTGCCAGCAGGCAACAGGGGCCGAATCCCTACGAGCAGTACTTC | CASRQQGPNPYEQYF
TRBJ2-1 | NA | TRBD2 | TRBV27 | TGTGCCAGCAGTCTAAGACTAGCGGGAGGGCCCCAGCAGTTCTTC | CASSLRLAGGPQQFF
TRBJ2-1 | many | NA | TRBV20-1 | TGCAGTGCTAGAGATCTTGACAATGAGCAGTTCTTC | CSARDLDNEQFF
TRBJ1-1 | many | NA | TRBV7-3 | TGTGCCAGCAGCTTAAACGGGAACACTGAAGCTTTCTTT | CASSLNGNTEAFF
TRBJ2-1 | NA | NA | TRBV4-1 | TGCGCCAGCAGCCACATACAGGGAATTGAGCAGTTCTTC | CASSHIQGIEQFF
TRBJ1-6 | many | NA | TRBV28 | TGTGCCAGCAGTTTAGAGATGTCACCCCTCCACTTT | CASSLEMSPLHF
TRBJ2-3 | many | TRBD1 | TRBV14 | TGTGCCAGCAGCCACCCCCGACAGGGGACTCGCTCAGATACGCAGTATTTT | CASSHPRQGTRSDTQYF
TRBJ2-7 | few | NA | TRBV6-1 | TGTGCCAGCAGTTCGGACTTCACCTACGAGCAGTACTTC | CASSSDFTYEQYF
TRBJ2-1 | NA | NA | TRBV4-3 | TGCGCCAGCAGCCAAGATTACTCGAGGGTGCAGTTCTTC | CASSQDYSRVQFF
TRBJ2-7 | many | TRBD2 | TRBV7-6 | TGTGCCAGCAGCTTAGCCAGGACTAGCGGGGACTCCTACGAGCAGTACTTC | CASSLARTSGDSYEQYF
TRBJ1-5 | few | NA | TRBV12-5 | TGTGCTAGTGGTTTGCCCCGACAGCCCCAGCATTTT | CASGLPRQPQHF
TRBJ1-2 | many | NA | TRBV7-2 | TGTGCCAGCAGCTTATCGTGGGGAGACTATGGCTACACCTTC | CASSLSWGDYGYTF
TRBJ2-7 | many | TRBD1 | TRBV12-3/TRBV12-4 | TGTGCCAGCAGTATCGGACAGGGACTCCACGAGCAGTACTTC | CASSIGQGLHEQYF
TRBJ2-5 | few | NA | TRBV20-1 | TGCAGTGCTAGACCCCAGATCACCACTTGGGAGACCCAGTACTTC | CSARPQITTWETQYF
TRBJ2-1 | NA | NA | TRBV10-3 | TGTGCCATCAGTGAGTTGGATGAGCAGTCCTTC | CAISELDEQSF
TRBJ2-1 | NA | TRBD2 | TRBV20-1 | TGCAGTGCCTTAACTCGTGGATCTAGCGGGAGGGTGAGCTCCTACAATGAGCAGTTCTTC | CSALTRGSSGRVSSYNEQFF
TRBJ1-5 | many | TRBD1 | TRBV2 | TGTGCCAGTGCCGGGACAGGGGGCTCTGGCAATCAGCCCCAGCATTTT | CASAGTGGSGNQPQHF
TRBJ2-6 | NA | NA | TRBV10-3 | TGTGCCATCAGGGATCGCTCGGCCAACGTCCTGACTTTC | CAIRDRSANVLTF
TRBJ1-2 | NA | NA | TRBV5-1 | TGCGCCAGCAGCGCACAGGGTCTAGAGCCGGACGTGGATGGCTACACCTTC | CASSAQGLEPDVDGYTF
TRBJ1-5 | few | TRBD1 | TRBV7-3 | TGTGCCAGCAGGGGGACAGGACATCAGCCCCAGCATTTT | CASRGTGHQPQHF
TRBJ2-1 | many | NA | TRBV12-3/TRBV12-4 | TGTGCCAGCAGTTTATCAGGCAATGAGCAGTTCTTC | CASSLSGNEQFF
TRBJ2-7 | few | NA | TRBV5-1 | TGCGCCAGCAGGTTGGGCCCCGACGGTACCTACGAGCAGTACTTC | CASRLGPDGTYEQYF
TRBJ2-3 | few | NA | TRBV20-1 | TGCAGTGCTAGAAGAAATGCGGGTAGGACAGATACGCAGTATTTT | CSARRNAGRTDTQYF
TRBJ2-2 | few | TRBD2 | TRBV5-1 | TGCGCCAGCAGGGTAGACCCCGGGACTAGTAACACCGGGGAGCTGTTTTTT | CASRVDPGTSNTGELFF
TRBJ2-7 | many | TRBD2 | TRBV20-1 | TGCAGTGCTAGAGGGGACTACATAACCTACGAGCAGTACTTC | CSARGDYITYEQYF